These 15 T cell receptor beta chains were all obtained from the same sample, sequenced in a study of blood T cells in healthy people across ages. For the second PCR, which ran for roughly 7 to 11 cycles, a sample-barcoded 5' primer and a J-beta primer mix were used. TCRdb re-analysed the 5' RACE reads in MiXCR, keeping a single row per CDR3 protein. The sample has about a million distinct CDR3 sequences; around 46% are singletons. The sample comprised blood. These receptors were obtained from a man between 25 and 39 years old in good health.

V gene TRBV27 combines with J gene TRBJ2-7, with TRBD2 matching over 9 bases. V gave up 3 bases and J gave up 2 bases; unmatched junction bases: 5. The CDR3 contains 15 residues. Germline V gene sequence: CDR1 MNHEY, CDR2 SMNVEV (reference sequence). CDR3 DNA: TGTGCCAGCAGTTTTGCTAGCGGGGCAACCTACGAGCAGTACTTC. Encoded protein: CASSFASGATYEQYF.

This chain links TRBV7-8 with TRBJ1-1; the D is unclear. V lost 4 bases and J lost 0, with 9 bases in between. This CDR3 contains 14 residues. Germline CDR1 and CDR2: SGHVS and FQNEAQ. CDR3 residues: CASSSNSLNTEAFF. The CDR3 DNA is TGTGCCAGCAGCTCTAACAGTTTGAACACTGAAGCTTTCTTT.

As concerns this clonotype: A junction boundary mismatches the germline segment, possibly from a read error. The chain employs TRBV11-3 and TRBJ1-2, with TRBD1 matching 9 bases. This CDR3 is built from 14 residues. Looked up from germline, CDR1 is SGHNT and CDR2 is YENEEA. The CDR3 reads CAGSATDRGSGYTF. CDR3 DNA: TGTGCCGGCAGCGCGACGGACAGGGGATCTGGCTACACCTTC. The entire variable domain, with the rest obtained from reference TRBV11-3 and TRBJ1-2, is as follows: EAGVVQSPRYKIIEKKQPVAFWCNPISGHNTLYWYLQNLGQGPELLIRYENEEAVDDSQLPKDRFSAERLKGVDSTLKIQPAELGDSAVYLCAGSATDRGSGYTFGSGTRLTVV.

The chain has TRBV7-2 and TRBJ2-7, with 9 bases that match TRBD2. Germline V gene lookup returns CDR1 SGHTA and CDR2 FQGNSA. J lost 7 bases, V lost 3 bases, and 10 bases had no gene match. This CDR3 comprises 15 residues. The CDR3, as DNA: TGTGCCAGCAGCTTTAGCGGGGGAAGCTACAATGAGCAGTACTTC. Protein product: CASSFSGGSYNEQYF.

This clonotype was counted between two and nine times. The chain recombines TRBV30 with TRBJ2-5; TRBD1 agrees at 9 bases. The CDR3 consists of 14 residues. CDR1 GTSNPN and CDR2 SVGIG come from the germline V gene (reference sequence). J lost 4 bases, V lost 7 bases, and 10 bases had no gene match. The CDR3 sequence: CALGQGSGPETQYF. CDR3 nucleotide sequence: TGTGCCTTGGGACAGGGCTCGGGCCCAGAGACCCAGTACTTC. The full variable domain, completed using reference TRBV30 and TRBJ2-5, is SQTIHQWPATLVQPVGSPLSLECTVEGTSNPNLYWYRQAAGRGLQLLFYSVGIGQISSEVPQNLSASRPQDRQFILSSKKLLLSDSGFYLCALGQGSGPETQYFGPGTRLLVL.

This clonotype was seen a handful of times. The gene calls are TRBV10-3 and TRBJ2-5; D is unclear. The end of the DNA fits TRBJ2-7 better, so the J call may be wrong. Germline values: CDR1 ENHRY, CDR2 SYGVKD. The CDR3 sequence is 13 residues long. The CDR3 region has the DNA TGTGCCATCAGTGACTCCGGAACCTACGAGCAGTACTTC. Translation: CAISDSGTYEQYF.

This clonotype was detected only a few times. The chain links TRBV7-8 to TRBJ2-1; 7 bases map to TRBD2. Germline V gene lookup returns CDR1 SGHVS and CDR2 FQNEAQ. V lost 5 bases, J lost 5 bases, and 9 bases stayed unmatched. This CDR3 region has 15 residues. CDR3 sequence (DNA): TGTGCCAGCAGCCCCGAGAGCGGGGCCGACAATGAGCAGTTCTTC. It encodes CASSPESGADNEQFF. The whole variable domain, filled in from reference TRBV7-8 and TRBJ2-1, reads GAGVSQSPRYKVAKRGQDVALRCDPISGHVSLFWYQQALGQGPEFLTYFQNEAQLDKSGLPSDRFFAERPEGSVSTLKIQRTQQEDSAVYLCASSPESGADNEQFFGPGTRLTVL.

The chain combines TRBV5-1 with TRBJ2-1; maybe TRBD1 (10 bases). The germline CDR1 and CDR2 sequences are SGHRS and YFSETQ. This CDR3 is 15 amino acids long. V gave up 4 bases and J gave up 8 bases, with 19 bases separating them. CDR3 loop: CASSLAGQGLDEQFF. CDR3 coding DNA: TGCGCCAGCAGCCTAGCGGGACAGGGGTTAGATGAGCAGTTCTTC.

Many counts were recorded for this clonotype. This chain joins TRBV20-1 and TRBJ1-2; 8 bases align to TRBD1. Germline CDR1 DFQATT, CDR2 SNEGSKA (reference sequence). This CDR3 has 16 amino acids. Trimming removed 0 bases from V and 3 bases from J; junction bases left unmatched: 9. CDR3 sequence: CSARDALGQAHYGYTF. DNA for the CDR3: TGCAGTGCTAGAGACGCCCTGGGACAGGCCCACTATGGCTACACCTTC.

The V and J genes are TRBV7-2 and TRBJ2-7; possibly TRBD1 or TRBD2 for D (5 bases each). Trimming pared 5 bases from V and 0 bases from J, leaving 14 bases between. The germline CDR1 and CDR2 sequences are SGHTA and FQGNSA. The CDR3 totals 15 residues. The CDR3 reads CASSLRDVASYEQYF. The CDR3 coding sequence is TGTGCCAGCAGCCTCCGGGACGTCGCCTCCTACGAGCAGTACTTC.

The V and J genes are TRBV29-1 and TRBJ2-1, with D possibly TRBD2 on 7 matching bases. Germline loops: CDR1 SQVTM, CDR2 ANQGSEA. The CDR3 runs to 14 residues. Trimming stripped 7 bases from V and 7 bases from J, with 20 bases between. As DNA, the CDR3 is TGCAGCGCCGGGGCGGCGGGGGCCTTAAATGAGCAGTTCTTC. This sequence encodes CSAGAAGALNEQFF.

V is TRBV3-1 and J is TRBJ2-2, with TRBD2 as a possible D gene (5 bases). The CDR3 extends over 14 amino acids. Germline assignment: CDR1 LGHDT and CDR2 YNNKEL (reference sequence). Trimming left V 1 base short and J 11 bases short, with 14 bases between. CDR3 amino acids: CASSQGDVRTELFF. The CDR3 DNA is TGTGCCAGCAGCCAAGGGGATGTCCGGACTGAGCTGTTTTTT.

This sequence joins TRBV6-6 and TRBJ1-1; possibly TRBD1 for D (6 bases). Germline loops: CDR1 MNHNY, CDR2 SVGAGI (reference sequence). The CDR3 is 14 residues long. The germline V and J ends were trimmed by 3 bases and 3 bases, with 11 bases remaining between them. The CDR3 here is CASSYGNRDTEAFF. The CDR3 DNA reads TGTGCCAGCAGTTATGGGAACAGGGACACTGAAGCTTTCTTT.

This clonotype was recorded a few times. V is TRBV20-1 and J is TRBJ2-1; D remains ambiguous. CDR1 and CDR2 from the germline V gene are DFQATT and SNEGSKA (reference sequence). Trimming took off 4 bases at V and 2 bases at J, with 18 bases between the two ends. CDR3 size: 16 residues. CDR3 nucleotides: TGCAGTGCTAAGGAACGCCCAGGCGAACCCTACAATGAGCAGTTCTTC. It encodes CSAKERPGEPYNEQFF.

This clonotype was picked up a small number of times. The rearrangement joins TRBV9 to TRBJ2-1; either TRBD1 or TRBD2 may fit D (5 bases each). The germline CDR1 and CDR2 sequences are SGDLS and YYNGEE. The ends were cut back, 3 bases at V and 4 bases at J, with 17 bases in the middle. The CDR3 runs to 16 residues. CDR3 sequence: CASSEDFRDGYNEQFF. CDR3 coding DNA: TGTGCCAGCAGCGAGGATTTCCGGGACGGATACAATGAGCAGTTCTTC. The complete variable domain, with remaining parts taken from reference TRBV9 and TRBJ2-1, reads DSGVTQTPKHLITATGQRVTLRCSPRSGDLSVYWYQQSLDQGLQFLIQYYNGEERAKGNILERFSAQQFPDLHSELNLSSLELGDSALYFCASSEDFRDGYNEQFFGPGTRLTVL.